The present T cell receptor beta chain was sequenced within a study of shared clonotypes between healthy human individuals. Study-level results: Compared with clonotypes that all four donors shared, non-shared clonotypes had lower generation probabilities. Only blood underwent sampling, and tissue repertoires likely differ.

About this clone itself: No antigen is known for it.

CDR1 is LNHDA and CDR2 is SQIVND in the germline V gene (reference sequence). The V gene lost 3 bases and the J gene lost 0 bases, with 18 bases spanning the gap. This CDR3 is built from 17 residues. Replicate PCRs for sorted subsets used approximately 220 ng DNA; this equaled 33,000 or so T cell genomes. Clones were sequenced by immunoSEQ multiplex PCR, and TCRdb holds only the in-frame ones, with some missing. The sample holds a few hundred thousand clones, approximately 65% seen once. The clonotype was recovered from a man aged 30 to 45 in good health. V and J are TRBV19 and TRBJ2-7; tentative D call: TRBD2 (5 bases). The specimen was memory CD4+ T cells sorted from blood. Documented subset: CD45RA-negative fraction. The DNA of the CDR3 is TGTGCCAGTAGTATCGGGCAAGGGCGGACTGGCTCCTACGAGCAGTACTTC. This translates into CASSIGQGRTGSYEQYF. Combining the CDR3 with reference TRBV19 and TRBJ2-7 gives the whole variable domain DGGITQSPKYLFRKEGQNVTLSCEQNLNHDAMYWYRQDPGQGLRLIYYSQIVNDFQKGDIAEGYSVSREKKESFPLTVTSAQKNPTAFYLCASSIGQGRTGSYEQYFGPGTRLTVT.